Sequencing of this T cell receptor (beta chain) was carried out in a study of human T cells and chemical hapten exposure. The overall study: Researchers reported sensitizing an approximately 2 cm by approximately 2 cm upper inner arm skin site with 2% DPC.

Indicated time point: pre-sensitization, week 0. Treatment described: therapeutic diphenylcyclopropenone sensitization with weekly scalp DPC. Whole blood that had not been fractionated was the source of extracted total RNA. Venepuncture was done earlier than the placement of each patch test. TCRdb re-called the RACE reads with MiXCR, one entry per CDR3 protein. The data hold under 40,000 distinct CDR3 sequences, with 10% observed a single time. This clonotype was seen ten or more times. The CDR3 has 14 residues. Looked up from germline, CDR1 is DFQATT and CDR2 is SNEGSKA (reference sequence). This chain links TRBV20-1 with TRBJ2-1; 9 bases map to TRBD2. The starting material was whole blood, obtained in connection with sensitization to the hapten diphenylcyclopropenone (DPC). The sequence was collected from a man aged 50-60 years with alopecia areata. Some clones in this sample may be carry-over from other donors' samples. The CDR3 protein is CSISRSGSMDEQFF. The CDR3 DNA follows: TGCAGCATATCACGTAGCGGGAGTATGGATGAGCAGTTCTTC.